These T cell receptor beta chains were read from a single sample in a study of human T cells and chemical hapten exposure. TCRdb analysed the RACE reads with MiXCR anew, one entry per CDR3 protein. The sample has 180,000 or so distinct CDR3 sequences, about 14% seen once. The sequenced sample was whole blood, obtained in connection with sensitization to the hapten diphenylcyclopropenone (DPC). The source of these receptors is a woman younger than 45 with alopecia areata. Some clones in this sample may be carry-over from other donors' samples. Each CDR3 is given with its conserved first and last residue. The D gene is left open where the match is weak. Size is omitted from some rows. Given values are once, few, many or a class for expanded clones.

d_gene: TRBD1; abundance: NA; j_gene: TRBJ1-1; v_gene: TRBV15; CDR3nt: TGTGCCACCGAGGGGCCAGGGGGCTCGGACACTGAAGCTTTCTTT; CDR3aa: CATEGPGGSDTEAFF
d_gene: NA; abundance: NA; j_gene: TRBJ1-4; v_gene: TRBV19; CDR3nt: TGTGCCAGTATGACGGATGAAAAACTGTTTTTT; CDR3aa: CASMTDEKLFF
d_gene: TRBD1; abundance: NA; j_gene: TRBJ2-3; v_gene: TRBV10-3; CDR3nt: TGTGCCATCAGACCGGGACAGGGCCCGACCTCTAGCACAGATACGCAGTATTTT; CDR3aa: CAIRPGQGPTSSTDTQYF
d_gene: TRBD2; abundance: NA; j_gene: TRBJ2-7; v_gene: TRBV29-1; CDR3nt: TGCAGCGTACTAGCGGACACCTACGAGCAGTACTTC; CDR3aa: CSVLADTYEQYF
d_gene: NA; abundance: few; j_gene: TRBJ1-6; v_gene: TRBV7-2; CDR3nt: TGTGCCAGCAGCTTAGATGGGACGAGGAATTCACCCCTCCACTTT; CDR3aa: CASSLDGTRNSPLHF
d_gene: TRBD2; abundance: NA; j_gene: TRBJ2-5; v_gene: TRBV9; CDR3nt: TGTGCCAGCAGCTCCGGGACTAGCGGGGAGACCCAGTACTTC; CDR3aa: CASSSGTSGETQYF
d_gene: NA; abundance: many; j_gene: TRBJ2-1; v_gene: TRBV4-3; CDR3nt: TGCGCCAGCAGCCAAGTAAGAGGGGACCCGTACAATGAGCAGTTCTTC; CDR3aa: CASSQVRGDPYNEQFF
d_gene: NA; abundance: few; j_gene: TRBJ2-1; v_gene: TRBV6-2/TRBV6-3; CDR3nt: TGTGCCAGCAGTACCCGGACGGGGGGCATCTACAATGAGCAGTTCTTC; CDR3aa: CASSTRTGGIYNEQFF
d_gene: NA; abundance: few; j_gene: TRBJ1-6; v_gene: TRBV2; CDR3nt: TGTGCCAGCCGGCCCGATGCGGGTAATTCACCCCTCCACTTT; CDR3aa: CASRPDAGNSPLHF
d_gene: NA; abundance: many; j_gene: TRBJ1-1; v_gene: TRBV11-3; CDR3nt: TGTGCCAGCAGCTGGGAGGAACGCGCTGAAGCTTTCTTT; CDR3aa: CASSWEERAEAFF
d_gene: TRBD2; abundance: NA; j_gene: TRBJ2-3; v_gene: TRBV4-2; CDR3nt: TGTGCCAGCAGCCAAGAGGGCGGGGGGGCGAATACGCAGTATTTT; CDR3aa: CASSQEGGGANTQYF
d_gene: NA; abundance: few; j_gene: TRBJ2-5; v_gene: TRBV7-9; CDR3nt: TGTGCCAGCAGCTTAACCAGGGAAGAGACCCAGTACTTC; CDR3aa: CASSLTREETQYF
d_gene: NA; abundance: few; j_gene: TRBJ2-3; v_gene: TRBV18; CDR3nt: TGTGCCAGCTCACCATACTCGGTAGATACGCAGTATTTT; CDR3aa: CASSPYSVDTQYF
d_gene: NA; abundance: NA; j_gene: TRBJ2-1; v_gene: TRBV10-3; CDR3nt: TGTGCCATCAACGGACAGTCCTACAATGAGCAGTTCTTC; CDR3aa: CAINGQSYNEQFF
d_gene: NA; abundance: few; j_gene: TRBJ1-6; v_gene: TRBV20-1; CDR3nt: TGCAGTGCTAGAGGAGACAGAAATTCACCCCTCCACTTT; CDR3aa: CSARGDRNSPLHF
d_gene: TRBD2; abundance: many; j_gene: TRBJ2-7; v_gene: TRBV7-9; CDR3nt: TGTGCCAGCAGCGATAGCGGGCTTAGCTACGAGCAGTACTTC; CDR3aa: CASSDSGLSYEQYF
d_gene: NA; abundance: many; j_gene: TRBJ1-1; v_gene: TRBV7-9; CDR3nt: TGTGCCAGCAGCCCCCGATGGGCGAGCACTGAAGCTTTCTTT; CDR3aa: CASSPRWASTEAFF
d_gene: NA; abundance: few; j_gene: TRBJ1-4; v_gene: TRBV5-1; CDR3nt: TGCGCCAGCCCTAAGGCTGAAAAACTGTTTTTT; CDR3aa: CASPKAEKLFF
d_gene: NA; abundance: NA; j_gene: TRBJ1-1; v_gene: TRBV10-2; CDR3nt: TGCGCCAGCAGACGGGACACTGAAGCTTTCTTT; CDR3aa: CASRRDTEAFF
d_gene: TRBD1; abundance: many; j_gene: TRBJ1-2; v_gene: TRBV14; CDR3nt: TGTGCCAGCAGCCAACCCCATCAGGGGGTCCTTGGCTACACCTTC; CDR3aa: CASSQPHQGVLGYTF
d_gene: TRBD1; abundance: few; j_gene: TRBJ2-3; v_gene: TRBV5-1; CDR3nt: TGCGCCAGCAGCTCTCAGGGGGCCGCAGATACGCAGTATTTT; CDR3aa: CASSSQGAADTQYF
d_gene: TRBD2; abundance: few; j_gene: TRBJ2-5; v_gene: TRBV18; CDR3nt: TGTGCCAGCTCACCCGAGTGGGGGGGTGAAGAGACCCAGTACTTC; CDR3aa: CASSPEWGGEETQYF
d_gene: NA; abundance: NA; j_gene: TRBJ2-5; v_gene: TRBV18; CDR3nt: TGTGCCAGCTCCCGAGGCTTGGAACGTGAGACCCAGTACTTC; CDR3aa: CASSRGLERETQYF
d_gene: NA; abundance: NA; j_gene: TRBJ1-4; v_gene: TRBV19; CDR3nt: TGTGCCACCTCCTCGGGGGAGAATGAAAAACTGTTTTTT; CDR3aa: CATSSGENEKLFF
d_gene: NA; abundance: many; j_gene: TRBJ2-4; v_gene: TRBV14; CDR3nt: TGTGCCAGCAGCCAATCTCAAACCCTCAACATTCAGTACTTC; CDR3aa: CASSQSQTLNIQYF
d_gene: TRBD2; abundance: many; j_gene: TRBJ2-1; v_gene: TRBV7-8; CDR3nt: TGTGCCAGCAGCGCGAGGACTAGTCTCAATGAGCAGTTCTTC; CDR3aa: CASSARTSLNEQFF
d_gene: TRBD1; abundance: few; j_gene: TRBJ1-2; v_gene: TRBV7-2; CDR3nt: TGTGCCAGCAGCCCTTACGGACAGGGGTTTGGCTACACCTTC; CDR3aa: CASSPYGQGFGYTF
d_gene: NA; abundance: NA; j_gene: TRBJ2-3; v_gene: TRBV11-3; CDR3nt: TGTGCCAGCAGTCCAAGGCACAGGACAGCGGAAGCGCAGTATTTT; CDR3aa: CASSPRHRTAEAQYF
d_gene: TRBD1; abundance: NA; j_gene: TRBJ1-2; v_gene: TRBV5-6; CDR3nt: TGTGCCAGCAGCCCCTGGACAGGGACTGTGGGTGGCTACACCTTC; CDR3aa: CASSPWTGTVGGYTF
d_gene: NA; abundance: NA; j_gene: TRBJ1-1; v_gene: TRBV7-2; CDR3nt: TGTGCCAGCAGCTTAGTTCGTAGGGTGGAGTCTGAAGCTTTCTTT; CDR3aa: CASSLVRRVESEAFF
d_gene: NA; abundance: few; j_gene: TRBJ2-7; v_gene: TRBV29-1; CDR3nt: TGCAGCGTTGTGATAGGGGGTAAGCCCTACGAGCAGTACTTC; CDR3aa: CSVVIGGKPYEQYF
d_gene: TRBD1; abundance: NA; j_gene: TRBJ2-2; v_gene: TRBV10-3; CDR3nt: TGTGCCATCAGGCAGGGGGCCGGGGAGCTGTTTTTT; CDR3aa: CAIRQGAGELFF
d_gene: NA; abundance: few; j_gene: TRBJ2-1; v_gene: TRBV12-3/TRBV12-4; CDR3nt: TGTGCCAGCAGCCCCGCTTTGCAGTATCATGAGCAGTTCTTC; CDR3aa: CASSPALQYHEQFF
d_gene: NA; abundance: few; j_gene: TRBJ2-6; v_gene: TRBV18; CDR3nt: TGTGCCAGCTCACCACCGTGGTCAGACTCTGGGGCCAACGTCCTGACTTTC; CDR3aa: CASSPPWSDSGANVLTF
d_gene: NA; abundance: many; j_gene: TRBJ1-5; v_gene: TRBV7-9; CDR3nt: TGTGCCAGCAGATCCGGGGGCGGCAATCAGCCCCAGCATTTT; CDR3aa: CASRSGGGNQPQHF
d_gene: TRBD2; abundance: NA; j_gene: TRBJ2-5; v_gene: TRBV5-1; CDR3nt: TGCGCCAGCCGCGGGAGTCAAGAGACCCAGTACTTC; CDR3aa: CASRGSQETQYF
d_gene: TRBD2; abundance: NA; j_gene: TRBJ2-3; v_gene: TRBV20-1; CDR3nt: TGCAGTGCTAGCCGGGAGCGGGGGGCTCGCACAGATACGCAGTATTTT; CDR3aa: CSASRERGARTDTQYF
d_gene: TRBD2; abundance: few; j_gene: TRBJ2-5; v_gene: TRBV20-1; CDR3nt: TGCAGTGCTAGAGATGGGGGAGGGCAAGAGACCCAGTACTTC; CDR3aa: CSARDGGGQETQYF
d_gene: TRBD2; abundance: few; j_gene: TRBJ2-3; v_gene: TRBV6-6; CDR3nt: TGTGCCAGCCGAACGGGGGGTAGCACAGATACGCAGTATTTT; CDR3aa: CASRTGGSTDTQYF
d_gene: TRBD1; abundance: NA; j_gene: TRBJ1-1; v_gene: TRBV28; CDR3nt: TGTGCCAGCAGTCCCGCCGGGACAGGGGTCACTGAAGCTTTCTTT; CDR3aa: CASSPAGTGVTEAFF
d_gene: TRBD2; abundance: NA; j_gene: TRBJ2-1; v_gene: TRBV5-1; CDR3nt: TGCGCCAGCAGCTTGGGTGGGACTAGCGGGAACCAGTTCTTC; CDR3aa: CASSLGGTSGNQFF
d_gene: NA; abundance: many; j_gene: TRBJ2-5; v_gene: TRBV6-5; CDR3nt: TGTGCCAGCCGTTCCGCCGCGGAGACCCAGTACTTC; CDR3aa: CASRSAAETQYF
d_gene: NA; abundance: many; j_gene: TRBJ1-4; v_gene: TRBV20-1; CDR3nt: TGCAGTGCTTTTGACCCCAGCTGGGATGAAAAACTGTTTTTT; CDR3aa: CSAFDPSWDEKLFF
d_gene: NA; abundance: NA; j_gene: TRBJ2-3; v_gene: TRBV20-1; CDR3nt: TGCAGTGCTAGGGGCTTAGGCACAGATACGCAGTATTTT; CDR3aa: CSARGLGTDTQYF
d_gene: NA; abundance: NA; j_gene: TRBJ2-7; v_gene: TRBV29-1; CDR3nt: TGCAGCGCCCTTATCGGGACAACCTACGAGCAGTACTTC; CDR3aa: CSALIGTTYEQYF
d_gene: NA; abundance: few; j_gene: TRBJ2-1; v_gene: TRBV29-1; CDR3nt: TGCAGCGTTGAGGCCCTTTTCTCCTACAATGAGCAGTTCTTC; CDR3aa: CSVEALFSYNEQFF
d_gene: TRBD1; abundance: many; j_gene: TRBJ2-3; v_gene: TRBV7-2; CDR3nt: TGTGCCAGCAGGCAGAGGTGGCAGGGGGCGGATACGCAGTATTTT; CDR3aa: CASRQRWQGADTQYF
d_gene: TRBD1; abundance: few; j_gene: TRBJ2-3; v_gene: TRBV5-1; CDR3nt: TGCGCCAGCAGCCCCGGGACAGAAAGAGGAGATACGCAGTATTTT; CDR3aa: CASSPGTERGDTQYF
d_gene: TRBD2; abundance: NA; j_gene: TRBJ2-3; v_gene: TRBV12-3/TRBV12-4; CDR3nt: TGTGCCAGCAGGAGGGGACTAGCGGTCGATACGCAGTATTTT; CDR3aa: CASRRGLAVDTQYF
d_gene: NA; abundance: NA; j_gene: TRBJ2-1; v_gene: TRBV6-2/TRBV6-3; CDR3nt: TGTGCCAGCAGTTACAAGCCAGGCAGTTACTACAATGAGCAGTTCTTC; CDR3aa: CASSYKPGSYYNEQFF
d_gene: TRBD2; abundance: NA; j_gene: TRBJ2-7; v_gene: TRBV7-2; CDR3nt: TGTGCCAGCAGCCCCATAGCGGGAGGGTCCTACGAGCAGTACTTC; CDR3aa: CASSPIAGGSYEQYF
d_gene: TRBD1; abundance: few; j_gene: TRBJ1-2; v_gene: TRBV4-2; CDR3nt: TGTGCCAGCAGCCAAGATATGTCCAGGGGGTATGGCTACACCTTC; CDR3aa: CASSQDMSRGYGYTF
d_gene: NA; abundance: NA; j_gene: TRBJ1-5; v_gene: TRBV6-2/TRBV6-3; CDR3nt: TGTGCCAGCAGTTACTCGGCAGGTAATGGTGGAAAGCCCCAGCATTTT; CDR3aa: CASSYSAGNGGKPQHF
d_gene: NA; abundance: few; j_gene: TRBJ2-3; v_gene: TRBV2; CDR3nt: TGTGCCAGCATCTATGCCGATACGCAGTATTTT; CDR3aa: CASIYADTQYF
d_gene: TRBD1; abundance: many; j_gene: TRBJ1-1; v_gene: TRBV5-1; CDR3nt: TGCGCCAGCAGCACGGGGACAGGGGGCCTCGGGAACACTGAAGCTTTCTTT; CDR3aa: CASSTGTGGLGNTEAFF
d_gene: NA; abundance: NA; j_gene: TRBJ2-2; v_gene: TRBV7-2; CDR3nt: TGTGCCAGCAGCTTAGCGCTAAGGATGGGCGGGGAGCTGTTTTTT; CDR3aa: CASSLALRMGGELFF
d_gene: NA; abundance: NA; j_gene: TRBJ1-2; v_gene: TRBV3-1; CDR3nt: TGTGCCAGCAGCCTTGCTCCGGGAAACTATGGCTACACCTTC; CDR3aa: CASSLAPGNYGYTF
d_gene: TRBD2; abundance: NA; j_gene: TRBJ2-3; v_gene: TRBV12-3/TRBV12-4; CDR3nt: TGTGCCAGCAGTTCGACCAGCGGGGGGGCGAAAAGGTATTTT; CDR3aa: CASSSTSGGAKRYF